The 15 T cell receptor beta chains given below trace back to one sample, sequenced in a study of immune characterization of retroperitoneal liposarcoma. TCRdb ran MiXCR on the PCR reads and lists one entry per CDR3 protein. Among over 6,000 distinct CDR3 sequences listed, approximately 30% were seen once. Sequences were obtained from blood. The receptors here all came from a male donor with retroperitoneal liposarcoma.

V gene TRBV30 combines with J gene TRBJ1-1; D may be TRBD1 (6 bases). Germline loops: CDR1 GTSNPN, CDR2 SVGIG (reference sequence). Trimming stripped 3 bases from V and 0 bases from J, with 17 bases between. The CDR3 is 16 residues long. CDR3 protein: CAWRGGWDTLNTEAFF. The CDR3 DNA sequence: TGTGCCTGGAGGGGGGGGTGGGACACTTTGAACACTGAAGCTTTCTTT.

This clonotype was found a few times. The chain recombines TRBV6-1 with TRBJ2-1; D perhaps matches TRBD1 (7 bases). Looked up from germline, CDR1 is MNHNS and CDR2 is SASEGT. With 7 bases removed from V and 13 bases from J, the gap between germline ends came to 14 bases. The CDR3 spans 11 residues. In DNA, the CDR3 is TGTGCCAGCACCCGCGGGACAGCTCAGTTCTTC. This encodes CASTRGTAQFF.

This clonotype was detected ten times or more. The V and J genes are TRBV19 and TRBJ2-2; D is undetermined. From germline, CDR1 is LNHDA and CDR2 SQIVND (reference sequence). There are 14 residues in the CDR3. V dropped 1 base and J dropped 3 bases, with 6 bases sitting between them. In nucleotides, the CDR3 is TGTGCCAGTAGTATAGGTCGGGACACCGGGGAGCTGTTTTTT. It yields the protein CASSIGRDTGELFF.

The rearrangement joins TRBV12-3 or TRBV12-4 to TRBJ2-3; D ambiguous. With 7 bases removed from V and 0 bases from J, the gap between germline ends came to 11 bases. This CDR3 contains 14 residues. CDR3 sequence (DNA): TGTGCCAGCACCTTTGGGCAAAGCACAGATACGCAGTATTTT. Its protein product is CASTFGQSTDTQYF.

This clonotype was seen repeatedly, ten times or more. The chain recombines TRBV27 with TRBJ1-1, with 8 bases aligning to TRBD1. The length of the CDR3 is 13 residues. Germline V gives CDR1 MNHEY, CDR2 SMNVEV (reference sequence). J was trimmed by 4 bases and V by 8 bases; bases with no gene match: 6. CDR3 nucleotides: TGTGCCAGCCGGACAGGGTTGGGCACTGAAGCTTTCTTT. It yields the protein CASRTGLGTEAFF.

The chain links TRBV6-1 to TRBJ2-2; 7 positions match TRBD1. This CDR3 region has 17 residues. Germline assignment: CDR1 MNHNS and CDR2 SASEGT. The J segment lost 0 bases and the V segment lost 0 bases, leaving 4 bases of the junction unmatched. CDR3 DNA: TGTGCCAGCAGTGAAGCCAACAGGGGCCCGAACACCGGGGAGCTGTTTTTT. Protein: CASSEANRGPNTGELFF.

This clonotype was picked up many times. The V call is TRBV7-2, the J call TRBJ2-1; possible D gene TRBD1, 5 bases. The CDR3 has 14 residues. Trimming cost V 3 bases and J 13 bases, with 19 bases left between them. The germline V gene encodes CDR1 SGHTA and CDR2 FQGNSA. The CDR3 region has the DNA TGTGCCAGCAGCTTGTCAGGGTGGTCCGAGACCCAGTTCTTC. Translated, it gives CASSLSGWSETQFF.

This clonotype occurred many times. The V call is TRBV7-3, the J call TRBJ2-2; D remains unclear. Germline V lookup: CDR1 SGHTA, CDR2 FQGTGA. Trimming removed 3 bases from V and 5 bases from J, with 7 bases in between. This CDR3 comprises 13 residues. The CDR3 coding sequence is TGTGCCAGCAGCTTCGCGATAACCGGGGAGCTGTTTTTT. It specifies CASSFAITGELFF. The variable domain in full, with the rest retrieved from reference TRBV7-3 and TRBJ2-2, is GAGVSQTPSNKVTEKGKYVELRCDPISGHTALYWYRQSLGQGPEFLIYFQGTGAADDSGLPNDRFFAVRPEGSVSTLKIQRTERGDSAVYLCASSFAITGELFFGEGSRLTVL.

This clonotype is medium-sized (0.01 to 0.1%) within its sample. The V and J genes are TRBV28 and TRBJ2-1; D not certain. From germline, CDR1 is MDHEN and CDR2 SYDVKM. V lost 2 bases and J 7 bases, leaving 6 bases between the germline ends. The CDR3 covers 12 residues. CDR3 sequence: CASSLVQNEQFF. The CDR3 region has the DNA TGTGCCAGCAGTTTAGTACAGAATGAGCAGTTCTTC.

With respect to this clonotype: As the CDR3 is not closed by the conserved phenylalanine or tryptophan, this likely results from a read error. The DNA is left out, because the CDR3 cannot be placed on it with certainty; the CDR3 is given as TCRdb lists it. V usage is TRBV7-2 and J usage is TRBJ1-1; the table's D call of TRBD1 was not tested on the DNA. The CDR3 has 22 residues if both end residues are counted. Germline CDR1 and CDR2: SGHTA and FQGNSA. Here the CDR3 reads CASSFMTGFSRWRPGNEQFFGQ.

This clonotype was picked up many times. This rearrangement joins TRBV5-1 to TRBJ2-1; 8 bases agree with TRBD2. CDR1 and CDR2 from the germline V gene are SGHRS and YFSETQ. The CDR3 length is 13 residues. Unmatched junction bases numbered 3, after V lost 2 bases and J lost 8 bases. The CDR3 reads CASSLAGAHEQFF. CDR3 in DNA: TGCGCCAGCAGCTTAGCGGGAGCCCATGAGCAGTTCTTC.

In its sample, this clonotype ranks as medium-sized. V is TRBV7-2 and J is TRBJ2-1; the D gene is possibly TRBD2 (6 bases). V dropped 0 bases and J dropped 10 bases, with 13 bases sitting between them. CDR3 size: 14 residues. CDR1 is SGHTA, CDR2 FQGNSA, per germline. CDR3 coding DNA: TGTGCCAGCAGCTTAGCGGGGACTGGCTACGAGCAGTTCTTC. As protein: CASSLAGTGYEQFF.

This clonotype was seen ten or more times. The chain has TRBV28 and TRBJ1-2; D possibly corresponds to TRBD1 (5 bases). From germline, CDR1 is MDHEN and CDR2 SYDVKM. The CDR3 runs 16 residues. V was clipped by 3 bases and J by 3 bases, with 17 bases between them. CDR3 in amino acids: CASSLATRGADYGYTF. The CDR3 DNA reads TGTGCCAGCAGTTTGGCCACAAGAGGGGCAGACTATGGCTACACCTTC.

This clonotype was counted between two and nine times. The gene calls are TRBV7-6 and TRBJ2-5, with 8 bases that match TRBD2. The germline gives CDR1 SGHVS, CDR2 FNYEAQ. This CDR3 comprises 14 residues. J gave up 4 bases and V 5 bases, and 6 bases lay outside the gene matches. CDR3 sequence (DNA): TGTGCCAGCAGCCTACCGGGGGGGGGAGAGACCCAGTACTTC. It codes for CASSLPGGGETQYF.

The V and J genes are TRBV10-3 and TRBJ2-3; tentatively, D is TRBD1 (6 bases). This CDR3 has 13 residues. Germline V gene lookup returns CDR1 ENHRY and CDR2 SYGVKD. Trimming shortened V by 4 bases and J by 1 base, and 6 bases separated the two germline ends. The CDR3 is CAISGQGTDTQYF. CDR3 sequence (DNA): TGTGCCATCAGTGGACAGGGCACAGATACGCAGTATTTT.